Listed below are T cell receptor beta chains from one sample, sequenced in a study of CD8+ T cells in alopecia areata. Profiling relied on immunoSEQ multiplex PCR, and the TCRdb table lists in-frame clones only, not all of them. The sample has about 120,000 clones; approximately 57% are singletons. The source was CD4+ T cells sorted from blood, collected at week 4, from a patient treated with tofacitinib. These TCRs come from a human donor with alopecia areata. Each CDR3 is given with its conserved first and last residue. Fields, in order: J gene, V gene, D gene, clone size, CDR3 protein, CDR3 DNA. D genes are given only for firm matches. Not every row has a clone size; where given, it reads once, few, many or a size class.

TRBJ1-1 TRBV5-1 . . CASSLASVNTEAFF TGCGCCAGCAGCTTGGCATCGGTGAACACTGAAGCTTTCTTT
TRBJ2-1 TRBV6-5 . . CASRLAGHNEQFF TGTGCCAGCCGCCTCGCGGGCCACAATGAGCAGTTCTTC
TRBJ2-1 TRBV30 . . CAWSVSAPEQFF TGTGCCTGGAGTGTGTCTGCGCCTGAGCAGTTCTTC
TRBJ2-5 TRBV5-6 . . CASSFRETQYF TGTGCCAGCAGCTTCCGAGAGACCCAGTACTTC
TRBJ2-5 TRBV7-2 . . CASSQQTGPETQYF TGTGCCAGCAGCCAACAAACAGGGCCAGAGACCCAGTACTTC
TRBJ1-1 TRBV30 . few CAWSDLDGESEAFF TGTGCCTGGAGTGATTTAGACGGAGAGTCTGAAGCTTTCTTT
TRBJ2-4 TRBV5-6 . . CASSPRQDIAKNIQYF TGTGCCAGCAGCCCCCGACAGGACATAGCCAAAAACATTCAGTACTTC
TRBJ2-1 TRBV11-3 TRBD1 . CASSSGQREQFF TGTGCCAGCAGCTCGGGACAGCGAGAGCAGTTCTTC
TRBJ1-1 TRBV6-5 . few CASSPTGGVNTEAFF TGTGCCAGCAGCCCCACCGGGGGAGTGAACACTGAAGCTTTCTTT
TRBJ2-3 TRBV11-2 . . CASSLVTRYSHTQYF TGTGCCAGCAGCTTAGTAACTAGATATTCCCATACGCAGTATTTT
TRBJ2-3 TRBV7-2 . few CASSLASATDTQYF TGTGCCAGCAGCTTAGCCTCAGCGACAGATACGCAGTATTTT
TRBJ2-3 TRBV10-3 . once CASGRGGRLADTQYF TGTGCCAGCGGCCGTGGGGGTCGGTTGGCAGATACGCAGTATTTT
TRBJ2-1 TRBV18 TRBD1 . CASSLQGIGTVNEQFF TGTGCCAGCTCACTACAGGGAATTGGGACAGTGAATGAGCAGTTCTTC
TRBJ2-2 TRBV10-3 TRBD1 many CAIWDSSVANTGELFF TGTGCCATTTGGGACAGCTCTGTCGCGAACACCGGGGAGCTGTTTTTT
TRBJ1-4 TRBV27 TRBD1 . CASSQPPGQGNEKLFF TGTGCCAGCAGTCAGCCCCCGGGACAGGGGAATGAAAAACTGTTTTTT
TRBJ2-7 TRBV6-5 . . CASSYYYEQYF TGTGCCAGCAGTTACTACTACGAGCAGTACTTC
TRBJ2-5 TRBV5-6 . . CASSFSGDHQETQYF TGTGCCAGCAGCTTCTCAGGGGACCACCAAGAGACCCAGTACTTC
TRBJ1-5 TRBV10-3 . . CAISEKGGGNQPQHF TGTGCCATCAGTGAAAAGGGGGGCGGGAATCAGCCCCAGCATTTT
TRBJ2-5 TRBV30 TRBD2 . CAWSSGLADYRTQYF TGTGCCTGGAGTTCTGGACTAGCGGACTATCGGACCCAGTACTTC
TRBJ1-6 TRBV29-1 . . CSVEVAGHGSPLHF TGCAGCGTTGAAGTGGCAGGGCACGGTTCACCCCTCCACTTT
TRBJ2-5 TRBV7-3 TRBD1 few CASRAGTEQETQYF TGTGCCAGCAGGGCCGGGACAGAGCAAGAGACCCAGTACTTC
TRBJ1-1 TRBV18 . . CASATISDTEAFF TGTGCCAGCGCTACGATTTCGGACACTGAAGCTTTCTTT
TRBJ2-7 TRBV5-4 TRBD2 . CASSYTSGPFYEQYF TGTGCCAGCAGCTACACTAGCGGGCCTTTCTACGAGCAGTACTTC
TRBJ1-2 TRBV27 . . CASSLGRGNYGYTF TGTGCCAGCAGTTTAGGACGGGGGAACTATGGCTACACCTTC
TRBJ1-2 TRBV29-1 . . CSVEGTTAVGTF TGCAGCGTTGAAGGCACGACGGCGGTAGGCACCTTC
TRBJ2-7 TRBV6-6 TRBD1 few CASSPDNTGALEGYF TGTGCCAGCAGCCCTGACAATACAGGGGCTCTAGAGGGGTACTTC
TRBJ1-1 TRBV29-1 . . CSGAQGLMNTEAFF TGCAGCGGCGCACAGGGACTTATGAACACTGAAGCTTTCTTT
TRBJ2-6 TRBV5-1 . few CASSPNQGEANVLTF TGCGCCAGCAGCCCAAACCAGGGCGAGGCCAACGTCCTGACTTTC
TRBJ2-3 TRBV28 . . CASSRGSTDTQYF TGTGCCAGCAGTCGGGGTAGCACAGATACGCAGTATTTT
TRBJ2-5 TRBV15 TRBD2 . CATSRGGTSGSETQYF TGTGCCACCAGCAGAGGCGGGACTAGCGGGAGTGAGACCCAGTACTTC
TRBJ2-1 TRBV7-2 TRBD1 . CASSLARGTDNEQFF TGTGCCAGCAGCTTAGCGCGAGGGACAGACAATGAGCAGTTCTTC
TRBJ2-3 TRBV29-1 TRBD1 . CSVDGFERTGSTDTQYF TGCAGCGTTGACGGTTTTGAGCGGACAGGCAGCACAGATACGCAGTATTTT
TRBJ2-6 TRBV7-3 . . CASSPTVSGANVLTF TGTGCCAGCAGCCCGACGGTCTCTGGGGCCAACGTCCTGACTTTC
TRBJ2-3 TRBV27 . . CASSLSNADTQYF TGTGCCAGCAGTTTATCGAACGCAGATACGCAGTATTTT
TRBJ1-2 TRBV5-4 . . CASSLAGAYYGYTF TGTGCCAGCAGCTTGGCTGGGGCTTACTATGGCTACACCTTC
TRBJ1-4 TRBV5-1 TRBD1 once CASSPGTGEEKLFF TGCGCCAGCAGCCCAGGGACAGGGGAAGAAAAACTGTTTTTT
TRBJ2-3 TRBV4-1 TRBD1 . CASSLRGTGFIVDTQYF TGCGCCAGCAGCCTTCGTGGGACAGGGTTCATCGTAGATACGCAGTATTTT
TRBJ2-7 TRBV30 TRBD2 . CAWSTGLAGVGEQYF TGTGCCTGGAGTACAGGACTAGCGGGAGTTGGAGAGCAGTACTTC
TRBJ1-4 TRBV29-1 . . CSVERSRGEKLFF TGCAGCGTTGAAAGGTCCCGTGGGGAAAAACTGTTTTTT
TRBJ2-1 TRBV28 TRBD1 . CASMGTTGEYNEQFF TGTGCCAGCATGGGAACGACAGGGGAGTACAATGAGCAGTTCTTC
TRBJ2-7 TRBV5-1 . . CASSLDVGPYEQYF TGCGCCAGCAGCTTGGACGTCGGTCCCTACGAGCAGTACTTC
TRBJ2-5 TRBV11-2 TRBD2 . CASSPGLAGANQETQYF TGTGCCAGCAGCCCCGGACTAGCGGGGGCGAACCAAGAGACCCAGTACTTC
TRBJ2-7 TRBV2 . . CASSDSPGGRGREKYEQYF TGTGCCAGCAGCGACTCTCCTGGGGGTCGGGGCAGGGAGAAGTACGAGCAGTACTTC